This passage covers 13 T cell receptor beta chains from one sample sequenced in a study of T cell responses to AZD1222 COVID-19 vaccine (dated by TCRdb to the early 2020s). This sample's time point label indicates: baseline before first vaccination. Libraries were made using the immunoSEQ multiplex PCR assay. The clones in this table, taken by TCRdb from immuneACCESS, are in-frame only. Not every clone is retained; where verified, under half of the shortfall comes from an unresolved V gene, and the cause of the rest is unknown. The sample records about 180,000 clones, around 88% of which are singletons. Approximately 0.5% of the sample comes from the top ten. The sequencing used peripheral blood, collected on day 0 of AZD1222 vaccination. These receptor sequences come from an adult in good health.

The chain uses TRBV27 and TRBJ2-3, with D possibly matching TRBD1 (7 bases). The germline V gene encodes CDR1 MNHEY and CDR2 SMNVEV (reference sequence). The CDR3 length is 15 residues. V was pared by 6 bases and J by 4 bases, with 17 bases between. CDR3 protein: CASRVSGGGPDTQYF. The CDR3 DNA is TGTGCCAGCAGGGTTAGCGGAGGGGGCCCAGATACGCAGTATTTT.

This chain links TRBV27 with TRBJ1-5; 7 bases line up with TRBD1. The CDR3 contains 13 residues. Germline-derived CDR1 and CDR2 are MNHEY and SMNVEV (reference sequence). V was pared by 9 bases and J by 4 bases, with 6 bases of the junction left unmatched. The CDR3 nucleotides read TGTGCCAGTCGTAAACAGGGGAATCAGCCCCAGCATTTT. Translation gives CASRKQGNQPQHF.

The chain couples TRBV19 to TRBJ2-2; D is ambiguous. This CDR3 spans 11 amino acids. From germline, CDR1 is LNHDA and CDR2 SQIVND (reference sequence). The V gene lost 3 bases and the J gene lost 7 bases, with 3 bases spanning the gap. CDR3 amino acids: CASSIGGELFF. As DNA, the CDR3 is TGTGCCAGTAGTATCGGCGGGGAGCTGTTTTTT.

This clone appeared a few times. The genes are TRBV7-2 and TRBJ1-1, with a tentative D call TRBD1 (5 bases). The germline V and J ends were trimmed by 1 base and 4 bases, with 7 bases remaining between them. Germline V gene lookup returns CDR1 SGHTA and CDR2 FQGNSA. There are 13 residues in the CDR3. Here the CDR3 reads CASSLVGVTEAFF. The CDR3 region has the DNA TGTGCCAGCAGCTTAGTAGGGGTCACTGAAGCTTTCTTT.

This CDR3 reads CASSVGLAGETQYF. In DNA, the CDR3 is TGTGCCAGCAGCGTAGGACTAGCGGGAGAGACCCAGTACTTC. V gene TRBV9 combines with J gene TRBJ2-5; 10 bases agree with TRBD2. Germline CDR1 is SGDLS and CDR2 is YYNGEE. This CDR3 region has 14 residues. The V and J ends lost 0 bases and 4 bases, in that order; junction bases with no gene match: 0. Supplemented by reference TRBV9 and TRBJ2-5, the full variable domain reads DSGVTQTPKHLITATGQRVTLRCSPRSGDLSVYWYQQSLDQGLQFLIQYYNGEERAKGNILERFSAQQFPDLHSELNLSSLELGDSALYFCASSVGLAGETQYFGPGTRLLVL.

The chain carries TRBV9 and TRBJ2-2, with 8 bases that match TRBD2. Germline lookup yields CDR1 SGDLS and CDR2 YYNGEE. This CDR3 region has 17 residues. Unmatched junction bases numbered 9, after V lost 0 bases and J lost 5 bases. CDR3 bases: TGTGCCAGCAGCGTAGAGGGCACTAGCGGTATGACCGGGGAGCTGTTTTTT. Translating gives CASSVEGTSGMTGELFF.

The genes are TRBV13 and TRBJ1-6; D is unclear. The V end lost 3 bases, the J end lost 8 bases, and 5 bases lay between the germline ends. Germline CDR1 is PRHDT and CDR2 is FYEKMQ (reference sequence). The CDR3 runs to 12 residues. Here the CDR3 DNA reads TGTGCCAGCAGCTTCTCTGATTCACCCCTCCACTTT. Its protein product is CASSFSDSPLHF.

This chain joins TRBV6-5 and TRBJ2-7; 7 nucleotides line up with TRBD1. J was trimmed by 0 bases and V by 5 bases; bases with no gene match: 7. The CDR3 loop spans 15 amino acids. Germline assignment: CDR1 MNHEY and CDR2 SVGAGI. This CDR3 is CASSTWDRDSYEQYF. Here the CDR3 DNA reads TGTGCCAGCAGTACCTGGGACAGAGACTCCTACGAGCAGTACTTC.

This chain connects TRBV7-2 to TRBJ2-3; D not certain. V was clipped by 1 base and J by 6 bases, with 14 bases between them. The CDR3 loop spans 15 amino acids. The germline V gene encodes CDR1 SGHTA and CDR2 FQGNSA. CDR3 nucleotides: TGTGCCAGCAGCTTAGGAGCGATCCCCGGGGATACGCAGTATTTT. It translates to CASSLGAIPGDTQYF.

V and J are TRBV7-2 and TRBJ1-4; TRBD1 agrees at 7 bases. This CDR3 region has 13 residues. Germline CDR1 SGHTA, CDR2 FQGNSA. The V and J ends lost 6 bases and 7 bases, in that order; junction bases with no gene match: 5. The CDR3 region is CASSPSGGEKLFF. The CDR3 DNA is TGTGCCAGCAGTCCCTCAGGGGGTGAAAAACTGTTTTTT.

Here the CDR3 DNA reads TGTGCCAGCAGCTTACGCCAGGGGAATGCTGGAAACACCATATATTTT. It codes for CASSLRQGNAGNTIYF. The genes are TRBV7-9 and TRBJ1-3, with a weak D call TRBD1 (6 bases). The CDR3 length is 16 residues. The V end lost 2 bases, the J end lost 2 bases, and 13 bases lay between the germline ends. CDR1 and CDR2 from the germline V gene are SEHNR and FQNEAQ (reference sequence).

The rearrangement joins TRBV5-5 to TRBJ1-4, with D tentatively TRBD1 (5 bases). Trimming removed 2 bases at V and 4 bases at J, with 15 bases between. Germline lookup yields CDR1 SGHKS and CDR2 YYEKEE (reference sequence). The CDR3 extends over 16 amino acids. The CDR3 loop reads CASSFPYGADNEKLFF. CDR3 sequence (DNA): TGTGCCAGCAGCTTCCCGTATGGGGCAGATAATGAAAAACTGTTTTTT.

The chain recombines TRBV7-9 with TRBJ1-2; D call uncertain. The CDR3 extends over 14 amino acids. V lost 5 bases, J lost 5 bases, and 15 bases lay in between. The V gene's germline CDR1 is SEHNR and CDR2 FQNEAQ (reference sequence). Here the CDR3 DNA reads TGTGCCAGCAGCAGCTTAGGCTCGGTATATGGCTACACCTTC. It encodes CASSSLGSVYGYTF.